The subject of this entry is one T cell receptor (beta chain). This sample is part of a study of blood T cell repertoires in COVID-19. This table comes from immunoSEQ multiplex PCR, and its TCRdb copy is limited to in-frame clones, with some not included. The sample has 190,000 or so clones, around 85% seen once; the top ten hold 0.6% to 1%. The TCR sequence derives from a woman aged 70-85 years with acute or convalescent COVID-19. The sequenced sample was peripheral blood.

For the CDR3, the DNA is TGTGCCAGCAGTACGGTCACTGAAGCTTTCTTT. This translates into CASSTVTEAFF. The chain links TRBV2 to TRBJ1-1, with D hard to call. Looked up from germline, CDR1 is SNHLY and CDR2 is FYNNEI. Trimming took 5 bases from V and 4 from J, leaving 5 bases between them. This CDR3 has 11 residues.